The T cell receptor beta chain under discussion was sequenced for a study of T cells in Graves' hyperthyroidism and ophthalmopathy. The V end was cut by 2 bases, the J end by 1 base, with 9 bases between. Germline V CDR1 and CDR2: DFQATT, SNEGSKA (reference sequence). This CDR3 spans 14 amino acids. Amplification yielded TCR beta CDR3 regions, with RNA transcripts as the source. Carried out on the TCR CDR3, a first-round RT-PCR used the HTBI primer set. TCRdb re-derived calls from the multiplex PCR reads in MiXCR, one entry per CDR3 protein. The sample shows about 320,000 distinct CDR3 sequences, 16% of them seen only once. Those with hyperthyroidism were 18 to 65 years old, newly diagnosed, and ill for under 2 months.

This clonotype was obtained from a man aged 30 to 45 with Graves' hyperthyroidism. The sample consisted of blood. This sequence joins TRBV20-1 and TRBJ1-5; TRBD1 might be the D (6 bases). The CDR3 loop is CSARRGTSNQPQHF. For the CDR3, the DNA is TGCAGTGCTAGAAGAGGGACAAGCAATCAGCCCCAGCATTTT.